This T cell receptor (beta chain) was profiled in a study of T cell repertoires in cytomegalovirus infection. Study-level results: Identification of carriers of CMV plus the relevant HLA was performed using cumulative public TCR beta family frequency. The study found HLA-C-restricted CMV-specific TCR beta clonotypes dominating the ex vivo response.

TCRdb redid the calling of the reads with MiXCR, one entry per CDR3 protein. The sample contains 550,000 to 850,000 distinct CDR3 sequences, roughly 36% of which appear only once. As regards this clonotype: Its target is not known.

CDR1 and CDR2 from the germline V gene are DFQATT and SNEGSKA (reference sequence). The V and J ends lost 3 bases and 6 bases respectively, with 12 bases between them. CDR3 size: 13 residues. This TCR derives from a human donor in good health (CMV status not recorded). Some clones in this sample may be carry-over from other donors' samples. Material: cultured PBMCs, obtained from culture after CMV antigen stimulation. The rearrangement links TRBV20-1 to TRBJ1-5, with D possibly TRBD1 on 6 matching bases. The CDR3 DNA reads TGCAGTGCTAGCACAGGGATCCGTCAGCCCCAGCATTTT. The encoded protein is CSASTGIRQPQHF.